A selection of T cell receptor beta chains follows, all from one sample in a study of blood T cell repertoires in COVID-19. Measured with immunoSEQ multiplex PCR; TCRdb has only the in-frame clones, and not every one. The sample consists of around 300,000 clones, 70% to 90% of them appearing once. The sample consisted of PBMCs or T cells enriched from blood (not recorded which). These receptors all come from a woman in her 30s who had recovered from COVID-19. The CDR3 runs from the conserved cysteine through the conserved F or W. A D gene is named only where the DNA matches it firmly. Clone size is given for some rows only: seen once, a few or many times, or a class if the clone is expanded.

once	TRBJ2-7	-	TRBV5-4	TGTGCCAGCAGCTTTCGGGGGAGCTCCTACGAGCAGTACTTC	CASSFRGSSYEQYF
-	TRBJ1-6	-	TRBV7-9	TGTGCCAGCAGCGCGGGACTGAGGGGTTCACCCCTCCACTTT	CASSAGLRGSPLHF
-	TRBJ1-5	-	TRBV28	TGTGCCAGCACCGAACTAAATAGGCCCCAGCATTTT	CASTELNRPQHF
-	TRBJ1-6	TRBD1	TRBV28	TGTGCCAGCAGTCCGGGACAGGGTAGAAGTTCACCCCTCCACTTT	CASSPGQGRSSPLHF
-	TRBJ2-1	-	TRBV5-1	TGCGCCAGCAGCTTGGGGCCTCAGGATGAGCAGTTCTTC	CASSLGPQDEQFF
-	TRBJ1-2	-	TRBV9	TGTGCCAGCAGCGTAGTTGGGGGGAACTATGGCTACACCTTC	CASSVVGGNYGYTF
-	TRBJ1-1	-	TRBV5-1	TGCGCCAGCCACGGGTCCCCGAACACTGAAGCTTTCTTT	CASHGSPNTEAFF
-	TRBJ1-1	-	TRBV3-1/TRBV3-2	TGTGCCAGCAGCCAAGTGGCGGCGAACACTGAAGCTTTCTTT	CASSQVAANTEAFF
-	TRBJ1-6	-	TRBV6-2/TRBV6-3	TGTGCCAGCAGCCGCCTCAGTTACTCCTATAATTCACCCCTCCACTTT	CASSRLSYSYNSPLHF
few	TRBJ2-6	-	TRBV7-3	TGTGCCAGCAGCCGCACGGTTGGCTCTGGGGCCAACGTCCTGACTTTC	CASSRTVGSGANVLTF
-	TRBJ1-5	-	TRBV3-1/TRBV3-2	TGTGCCAGCAGCCAAGTAGGGGGGGATCAGCCCCAGCATTTT	CASSQVGGDQPQHF
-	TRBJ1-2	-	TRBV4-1	TGCGCCAGCAGCCAGGGAGACGCGCCGATCTATGGCTACACCTTC	CASSQGDAPIYGYTF
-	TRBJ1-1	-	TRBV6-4	TGTGCCAGCAGTGTCGATAACAGGAAGAACACTGAAGCTTTCTTT	CASSVDNRKNTEAFF
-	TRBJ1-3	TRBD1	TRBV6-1	TGTGCCAGCAGTGAAAGCAGCGCAGGGGGAGGAAACACCATATATTTT	CASSESSAGGGNTIYF
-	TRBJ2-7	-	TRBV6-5	TGTGCCAGCAGTTGGAACAGGGTCAGTTACGAGCAGTACTTC	CASSWNRVSYEQYF
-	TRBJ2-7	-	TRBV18	TGTGCCAGCTCACCACCTGGATGGGAGACAGGTTCCTACGAGCAGTACTTC	CASSPPGWETGSYEQYF
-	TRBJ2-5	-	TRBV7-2	TGTGCCAGCAGCTTTATTCGAGAGACCCAGTACTTC	CASSFIRETQYF
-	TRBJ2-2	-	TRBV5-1	TGCGCCAGCAGCTTGAGGGGTAGGACCGGGGAGCTGTTTTTT	CASSLRGRTGELFF
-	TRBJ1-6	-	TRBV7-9	TGTGCCAGCAGCGCTACCCCGACAGGAAGGTCACCCCTCCACTTT	CASSATPTGRSPLHF
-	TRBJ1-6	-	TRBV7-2	TGTGCCAGCAGCTTGATTAATCAACTGTCACCCCTCCACTTT	CASSLINQLSPLHF
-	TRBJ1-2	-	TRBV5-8	TGTGCCAGCAGCTTGCCCCGGACAGCCCTCCGCTACACCTTC	CASSLPRTALRYTF
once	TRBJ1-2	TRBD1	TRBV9	TGTGCCAGCAGCGGGACCAAAGGGACAGGGGTAAACTATGGCTACACCTTC	CASSGTKGTGVNYGYTF
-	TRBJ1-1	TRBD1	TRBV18	TGTGCCAGCTGGGATGACAGGGAGGTTGGCGCTTTCTTT	CASWDDREVGAFF
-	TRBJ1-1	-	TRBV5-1	TGCGCCAGCAGCGTGGCTCTAGGACATCTTAAGGAAGCTTTCTTT	CASSVALGHLKEAFF
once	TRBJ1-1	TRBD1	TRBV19	TGTGCCAGTAGCCCTCAGGGGGTCTGGGGTACTGAAGCTTTCTTT	CASSPQGVWGTEAFF
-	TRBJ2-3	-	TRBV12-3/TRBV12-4	TGTGCCCAAAGCACAGATACGCAGTATTTT	CAQSTDTQYF
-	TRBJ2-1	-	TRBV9	TGTGCCAGCAGCTATCGCGGGGGCGAGCAGTTCTTC	CASSYRGGEQFF
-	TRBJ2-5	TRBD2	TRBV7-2	TGTGCCAGCAGCTGGCGGGGGGAAGAGACCCAGTACTTC	CASSWRGEETQYF
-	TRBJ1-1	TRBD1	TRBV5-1	TGCGCCAGCAGCTTGGGGACAGGGACAACTGAAGCTTTCTTT	CASSLGTGTTEAFF
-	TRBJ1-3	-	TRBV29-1	TGCAGCGTTGAAGGCCCAGCGGGGGAAACGGGAAACACCATATATTTT	CSVEGPAGETGNTIYF
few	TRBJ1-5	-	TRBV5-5	TGTGCCAGCAGCTTGGGCTTAGGGGGTGGCCAGCCCCAGCATTTT	CASSLGLGGGQPQHF
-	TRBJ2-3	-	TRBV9	TGTGCCAGCAGCGTAGCGAGCTCCACAGATACGCAGTATTTT	CASSVASSTDTQYF
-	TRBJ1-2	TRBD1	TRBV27	TGTGCCAGCAGTCTCTCCGGGACAGGGGTCTATGGCTACACCTTC	CASSLSGTGVYGYTF
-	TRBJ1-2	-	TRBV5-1	TGCGCCAGCAGCTCACGCCTGGGACTGGTTAACTATGGCTACACCTTC	CASSSRLGLVNYGYTF
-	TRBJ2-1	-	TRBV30	TGTGCCTGGGACCCAGGGGTCTCCTACAATGAGCAGTTCTTC	CAWDPGVSYNEQFF
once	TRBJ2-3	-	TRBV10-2	TGCGCCAGCAGAGCAGGGGGCACAGATACGCAGTATTTT	CASRAGGTDTQYF
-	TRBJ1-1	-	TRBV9	TGTGCCAGCAGCTCCTCTGAATTCCCCTTCGGTGCTGAAGCTTTCTTT	CASSSSEFPFGAEAFF
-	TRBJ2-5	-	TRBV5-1	TGCGCCAGCAGCTGGACACGGTTCAAAGAGACCCAGTACTTC	CASSWTRFKETQYF
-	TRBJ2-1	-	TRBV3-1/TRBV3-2	TGTGCCAGCAGCCCGCGGGCAGGCTCTGTTGGTGAGCAGTTCTTC	CASSPRAGSVGEQFF
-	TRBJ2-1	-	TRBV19	TGTGCCTCGAGGCCCACAGCGGCCTCCTACAATGAGCAGTTCTTC	CASRPTAASYNEQFF
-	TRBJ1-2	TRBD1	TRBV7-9	TGTGCCAGCAGCCCGACAGGGTATGGCTACACCTTC	CASSPTGYGYTF
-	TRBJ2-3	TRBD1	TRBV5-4	TGTGCCAGCAGGAGAACCGGGACAGGGGCCCGGGGAACAGATACGCAGTATTTT	CASRRTGTGARGTDTQYF
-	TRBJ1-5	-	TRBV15	TGTGCCACCAGCAGAGATAGGGCGGGGGGCCAGCCCCAGCATTTT	CATSRDRAGGQPQHF
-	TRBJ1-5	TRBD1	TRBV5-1	TGCGCCAGCAGCTTATACCCTGGGGACAGGGTGAGCAATCAGCCCCAGCATTTT	CASSLYPGDRVSNQPQHF
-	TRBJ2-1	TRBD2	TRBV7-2	TGTGCCACCGCGGGAGCGGGGGTAGATGAGCAGTTCTTC	CATAGAGVDEQFF
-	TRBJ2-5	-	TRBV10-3	TGTGCCATCAGTCCAGGCCTACAAGAGACCCAGTACTTC	CAISPGLQETQYF
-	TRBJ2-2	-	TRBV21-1	TGTGCCAGCAGCAAAGGACAGCGGGGGGGCCGGATTGCCGCGGACACCGGGGAGCTGTTTTTT	CASSKGQRGGRIAADTGELFF
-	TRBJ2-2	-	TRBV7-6	TGTGCCAGCAGCTTAGAGGCTAGCGCGAACACCGGGGAGCTGTTTTTT	CASSLEASANTGELFF
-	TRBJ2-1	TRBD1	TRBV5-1	TGCGCCAGCAGATGGGGGACAGGGGGTTACAATGAGCAGTTCTTC	CASRWGTGGYNEQFF
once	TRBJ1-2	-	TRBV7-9	TGTGCCAGCAGCTTAACAGAATACTATGGCTACACCTTC	CASSLTEYYGYTF
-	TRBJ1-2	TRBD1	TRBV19	TGTGCCAGTAGTATAATGACAGGGTCCTATGGCTACACCTTC	CASSIMTGSYGYTF